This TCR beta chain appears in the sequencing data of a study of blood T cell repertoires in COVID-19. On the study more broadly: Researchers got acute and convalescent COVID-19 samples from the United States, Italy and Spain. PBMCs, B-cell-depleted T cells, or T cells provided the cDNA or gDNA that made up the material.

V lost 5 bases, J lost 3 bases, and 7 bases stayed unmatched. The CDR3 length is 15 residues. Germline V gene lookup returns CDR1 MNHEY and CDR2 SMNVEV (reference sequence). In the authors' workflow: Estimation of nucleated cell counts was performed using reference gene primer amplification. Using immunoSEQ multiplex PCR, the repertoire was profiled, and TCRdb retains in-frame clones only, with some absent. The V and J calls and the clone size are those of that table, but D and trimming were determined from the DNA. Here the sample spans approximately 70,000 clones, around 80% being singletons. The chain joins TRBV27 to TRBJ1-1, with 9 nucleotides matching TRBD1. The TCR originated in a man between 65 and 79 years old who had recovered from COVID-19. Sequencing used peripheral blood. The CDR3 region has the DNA TGTGCCAGCAGTGTGGACAGGGGAGGGGACACTGAAGCTTTCTTT. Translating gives CASSVDRGGDTEAFF.